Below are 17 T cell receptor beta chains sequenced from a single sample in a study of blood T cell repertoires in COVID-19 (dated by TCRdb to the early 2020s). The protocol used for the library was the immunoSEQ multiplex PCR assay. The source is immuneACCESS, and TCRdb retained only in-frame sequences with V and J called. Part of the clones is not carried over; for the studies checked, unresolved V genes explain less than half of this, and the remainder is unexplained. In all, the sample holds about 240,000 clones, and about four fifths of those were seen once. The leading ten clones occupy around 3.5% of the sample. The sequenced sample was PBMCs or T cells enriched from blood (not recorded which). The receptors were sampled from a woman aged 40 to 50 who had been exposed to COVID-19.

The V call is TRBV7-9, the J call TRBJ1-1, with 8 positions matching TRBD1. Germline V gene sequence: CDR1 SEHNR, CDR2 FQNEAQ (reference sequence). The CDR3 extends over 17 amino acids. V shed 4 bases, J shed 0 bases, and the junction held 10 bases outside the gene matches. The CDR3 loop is CASSSQGAQIVNTEAFF. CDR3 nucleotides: TGTGCCAGCAGCTCGCAGGGGGCGCAGATTGTGAACACTGAAGCTTTCTTT.

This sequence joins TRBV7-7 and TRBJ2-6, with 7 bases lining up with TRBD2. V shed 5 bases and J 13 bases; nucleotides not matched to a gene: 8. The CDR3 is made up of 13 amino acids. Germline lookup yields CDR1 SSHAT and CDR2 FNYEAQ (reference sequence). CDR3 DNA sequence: TGTGCCAGCAGCCCCCGGGGGGATAGAGTCCTGACTTTC. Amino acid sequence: CASSPRGDRVLTF.

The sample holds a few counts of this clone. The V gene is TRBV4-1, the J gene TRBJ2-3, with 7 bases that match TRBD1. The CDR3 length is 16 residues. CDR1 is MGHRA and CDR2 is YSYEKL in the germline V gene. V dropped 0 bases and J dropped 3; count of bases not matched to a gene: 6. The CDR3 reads CASSQDIGQATDTQYF. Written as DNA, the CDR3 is TGCGCCAGCAGCCAAGATATCGGACAGGCAACAGATACGCAGTATTTT.

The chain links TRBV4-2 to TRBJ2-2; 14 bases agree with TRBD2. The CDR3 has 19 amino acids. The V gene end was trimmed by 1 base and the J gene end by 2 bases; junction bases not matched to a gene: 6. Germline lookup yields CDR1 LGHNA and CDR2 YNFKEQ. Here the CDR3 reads CASSQVRTSGGLNTGELFF. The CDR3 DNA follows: TGTGCCAGCAGCCAAGTCAGGACTAGCGGGGGGCTCAACACCGGGGAGCTGTTTTTT.

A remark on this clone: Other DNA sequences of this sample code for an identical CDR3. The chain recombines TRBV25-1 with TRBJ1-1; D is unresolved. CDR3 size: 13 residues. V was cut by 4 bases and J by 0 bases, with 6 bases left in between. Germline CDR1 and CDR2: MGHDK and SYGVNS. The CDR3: CASSASMNTEAFF. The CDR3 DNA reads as TGTGCCAGCAGTGCTTCTATGAACACTGAAGCTTTCTTT.

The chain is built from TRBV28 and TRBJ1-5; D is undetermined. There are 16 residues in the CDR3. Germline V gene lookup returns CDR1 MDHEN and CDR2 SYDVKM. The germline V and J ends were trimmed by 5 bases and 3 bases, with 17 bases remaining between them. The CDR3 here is CASSRYAGLNNQPQHF. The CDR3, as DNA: TGTGCCAGCAGTCGATATGCGGGGTTAAACAATCAGCCCCAGCATTTT.

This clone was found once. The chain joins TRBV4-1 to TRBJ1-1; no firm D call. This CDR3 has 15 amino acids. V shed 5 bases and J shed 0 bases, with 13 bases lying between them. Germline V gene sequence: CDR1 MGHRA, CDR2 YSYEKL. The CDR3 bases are TGCGCCAGCAGCTTTACGGGGTCCATGAACACTGAAGCTTTCTTT. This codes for CASSFTGSMNTEAFF.

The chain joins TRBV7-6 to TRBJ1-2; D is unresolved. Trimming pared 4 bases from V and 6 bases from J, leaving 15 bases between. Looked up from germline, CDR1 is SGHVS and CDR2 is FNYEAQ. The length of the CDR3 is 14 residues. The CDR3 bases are TGTGCCAGCAGCTCGAGATCCCGAGAGGATGGCTACACCTTC. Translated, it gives CASSSRSREDGYTF.

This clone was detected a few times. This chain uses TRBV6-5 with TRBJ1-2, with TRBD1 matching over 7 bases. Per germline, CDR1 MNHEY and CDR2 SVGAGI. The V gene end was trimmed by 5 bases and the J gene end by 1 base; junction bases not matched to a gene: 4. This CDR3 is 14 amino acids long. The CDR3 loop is CASSRHRGNYGYTF. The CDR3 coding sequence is TGTGCCAGCAGTCGCCACAGGGGTAACTATGGCTACACCTTC.

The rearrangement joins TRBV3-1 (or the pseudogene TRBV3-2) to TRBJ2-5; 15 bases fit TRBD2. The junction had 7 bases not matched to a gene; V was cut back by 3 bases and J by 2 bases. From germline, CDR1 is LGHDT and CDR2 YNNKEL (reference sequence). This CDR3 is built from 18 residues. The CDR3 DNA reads TGTGCCAGCAGCCATCCCCCCGGGACTAGCGGGGGGCAAGAGACCCAGTACTTC. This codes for CASSHPPGTSGGQETQYF.

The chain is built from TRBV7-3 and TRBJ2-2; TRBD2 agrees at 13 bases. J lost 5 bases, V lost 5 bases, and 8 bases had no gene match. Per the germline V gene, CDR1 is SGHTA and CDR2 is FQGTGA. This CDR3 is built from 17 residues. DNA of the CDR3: TGTGCCAGCAGCCCAACTAGCGGGGGGGCCGGAACCGGGGAGCTGTTTTTT. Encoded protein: CASSPTSGGAGTGELFF.

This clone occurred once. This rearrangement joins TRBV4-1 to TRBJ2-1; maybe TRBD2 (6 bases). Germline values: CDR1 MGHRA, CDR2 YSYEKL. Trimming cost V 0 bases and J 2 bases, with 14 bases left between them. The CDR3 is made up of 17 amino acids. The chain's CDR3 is CASSQDRGAGPYNEQFF. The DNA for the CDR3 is TGCGCCAGCAGCCAAGATCGAGGGGCGGGGCCCTACAATGAGCAGTTCTTC.

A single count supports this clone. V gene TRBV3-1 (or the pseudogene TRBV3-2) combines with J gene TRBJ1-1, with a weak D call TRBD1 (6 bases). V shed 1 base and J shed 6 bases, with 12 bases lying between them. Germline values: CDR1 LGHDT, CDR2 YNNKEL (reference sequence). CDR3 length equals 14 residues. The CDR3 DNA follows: TGTGCCAGCAGCCAAGGAGGGGGTGGCGCTGAAGCTTTCTTT. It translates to CASSQGGGGAEAFF.

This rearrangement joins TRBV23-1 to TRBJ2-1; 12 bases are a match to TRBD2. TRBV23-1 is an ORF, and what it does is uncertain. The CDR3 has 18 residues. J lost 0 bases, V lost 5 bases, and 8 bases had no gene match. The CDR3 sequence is CASSGRLAGVASYNEQFF. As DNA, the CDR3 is TGCGCCAGCAGTGGACGACTAGCGGGGGTCGCCTCCTACAATGAGCAGTTCTTC.

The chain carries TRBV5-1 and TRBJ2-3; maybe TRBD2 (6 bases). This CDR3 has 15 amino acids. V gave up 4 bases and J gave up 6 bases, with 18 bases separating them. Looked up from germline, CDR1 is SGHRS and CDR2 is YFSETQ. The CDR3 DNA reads TGCGCCAGCAGCGACGGGGCAGGCCGGGGGGATACGCAGTATTTT. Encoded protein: CASSDGAGRGDTQYF.

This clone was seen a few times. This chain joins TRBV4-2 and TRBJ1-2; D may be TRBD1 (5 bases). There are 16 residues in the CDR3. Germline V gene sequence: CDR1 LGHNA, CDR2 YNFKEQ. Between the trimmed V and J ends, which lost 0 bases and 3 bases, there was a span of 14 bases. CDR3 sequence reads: CASSQDVDSYYYGYTF. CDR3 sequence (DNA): TGTGCCAGCAGCCAAGATGTTGACAGTTATTACTATGGCTACACCTTC.

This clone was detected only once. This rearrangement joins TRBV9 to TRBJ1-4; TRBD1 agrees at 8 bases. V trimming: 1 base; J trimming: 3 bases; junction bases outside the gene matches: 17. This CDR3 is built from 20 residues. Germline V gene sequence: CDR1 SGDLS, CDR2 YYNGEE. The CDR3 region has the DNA TGTGCCAGCAGCGTACGCAGGGGGCGCCGACGGATGTGGGCTAATGAAAAACTGTTTTTT. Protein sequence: CASSVRRGRRRMWANEKLFF.